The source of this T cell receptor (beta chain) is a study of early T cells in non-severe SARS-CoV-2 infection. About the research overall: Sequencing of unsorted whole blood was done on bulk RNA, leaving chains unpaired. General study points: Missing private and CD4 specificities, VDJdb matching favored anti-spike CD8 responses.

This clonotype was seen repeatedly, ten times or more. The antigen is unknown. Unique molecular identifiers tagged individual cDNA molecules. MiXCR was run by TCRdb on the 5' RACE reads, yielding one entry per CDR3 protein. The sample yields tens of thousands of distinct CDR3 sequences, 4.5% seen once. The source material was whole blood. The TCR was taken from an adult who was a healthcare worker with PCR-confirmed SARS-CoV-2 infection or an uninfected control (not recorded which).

CDR3 DNA sequence: TGTGCCAGCTCACCACGGTTAGGGGAGGGCACTGAAGCTTTCTTT. It yields the protein CASSPRLGEGTEAFF. The chain has TRBV18 and TRBJ1-1, with D possibly matching TRBD1 (5 bases). CDR1 and CDR2 from the germline V gene are KGHSH and LQKENI. This CDR3 region has 15 residues. Trimming stripped 1 base from V and 4 bases from J, with 13 bases between.